The clone carrying this TCR beta chain was observed a few times. Its matching antigen is unknown. One junction end does not reproduce the germline sequence, and a read error may be involved. It was from roughly 20-30 mg of unsorted bulk tissue that RNA and DNA were co-extracted. The data belong to a study of tumor-infiltrating lymphocytes in primary liver carcinoma. Study as a whole: The cohort included men and women aged 30 to 69 years. Stage T1-T3 N0M0 tumors measured roughly 4.2 to 10 cm at most. The number of productive TCRbeta reads per sample ranged from roughly 3.65 to 7.13 million and was similar across tissue types.

A constant-region primer primed TCR beta cDNA synthesis from 500 ng of total RNA. What produced the TCR beta libraries was three nested multiplex PCR rounds using slightly modified ARM-PCR. TCRdb passed the multiplex PCR reads through MiXCR, listing each CDR3 protein once. The sample carries tens of thousands of distinct CDR3 sequences, approximately 74% recorded once. Study results and caveats: Tumor region pairs showed greater overlap than either tumor-adjacent or tumor-blood pairs did.

This TCR derives from a man aged 40-49 years with primary liver carcinoma and hepatitis B virus infection. Source material: liver tumor tissue from sampling region 4. Specified subset: tumor region T4, right-lateral pole.

The CDR3, as DNA: TGTGTCAGCAACTTGGATATCGGACTAGCCATGGGTGGGCAGTTCTTC. It specifies CVSNLDIGLAMGGQFF. The chain carries TRBV11-2 and TRBJ2-1; 8 bases match TRBD2. The germline V gene has CDR1 SGHAT and CDR2 FQNNGV. The CDR3 loop spans 16 amino acids. The full variable domain, in which reference TRBV11-2 and TRBJ2-1 provide the parts outside the CDR3, is EAGVAQSPRYKIIEKRQSVAFWCNPISGHATLYWYQQILGQGPKLLIQFQNNGVVDDSQLPKDRFSAERLKGVDSTLKIQPAKLEDSAVYLCVSNLDIGLAMGGQFFGPGTRLTVL.